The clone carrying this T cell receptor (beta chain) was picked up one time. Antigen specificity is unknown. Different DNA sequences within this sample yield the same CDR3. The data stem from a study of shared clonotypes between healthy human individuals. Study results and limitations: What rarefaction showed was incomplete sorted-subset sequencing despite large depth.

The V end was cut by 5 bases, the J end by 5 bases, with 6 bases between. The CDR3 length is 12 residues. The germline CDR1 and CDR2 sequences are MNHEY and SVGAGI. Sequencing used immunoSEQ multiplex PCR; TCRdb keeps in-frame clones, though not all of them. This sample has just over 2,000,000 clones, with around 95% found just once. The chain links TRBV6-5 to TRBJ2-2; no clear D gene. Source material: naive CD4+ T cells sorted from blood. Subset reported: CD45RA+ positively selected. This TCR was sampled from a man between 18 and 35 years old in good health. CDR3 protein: CASSSVTGELFF. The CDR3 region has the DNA TGTGCCAGCAGTAGCGTAACCGGGGAGCTGTTTTTT.